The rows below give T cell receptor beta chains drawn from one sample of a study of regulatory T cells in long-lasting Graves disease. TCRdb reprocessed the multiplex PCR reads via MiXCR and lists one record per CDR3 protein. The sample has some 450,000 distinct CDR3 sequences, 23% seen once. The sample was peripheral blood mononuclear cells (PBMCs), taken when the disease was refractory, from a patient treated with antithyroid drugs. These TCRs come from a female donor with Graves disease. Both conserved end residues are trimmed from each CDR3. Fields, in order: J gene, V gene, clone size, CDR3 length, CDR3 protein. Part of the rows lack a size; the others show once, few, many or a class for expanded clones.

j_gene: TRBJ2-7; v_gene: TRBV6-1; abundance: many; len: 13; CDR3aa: ASSPLAGSSYEQY
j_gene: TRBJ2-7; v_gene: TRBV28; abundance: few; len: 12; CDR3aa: ASSFFAVAYEQH
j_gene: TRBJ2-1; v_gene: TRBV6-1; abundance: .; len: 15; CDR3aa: ASSVGLAGGRMNEQF
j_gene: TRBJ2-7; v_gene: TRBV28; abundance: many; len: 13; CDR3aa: ASRPTDSRLREQY
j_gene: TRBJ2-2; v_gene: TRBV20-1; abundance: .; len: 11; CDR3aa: SAYGSPTGELF
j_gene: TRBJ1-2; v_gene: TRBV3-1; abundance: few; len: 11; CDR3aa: ASSHWAEDGYT
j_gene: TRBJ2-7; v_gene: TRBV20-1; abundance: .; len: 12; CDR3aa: SAVAIDRVYEQY
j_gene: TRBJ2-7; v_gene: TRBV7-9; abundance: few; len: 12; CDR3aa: ASRAPSGSGEQY
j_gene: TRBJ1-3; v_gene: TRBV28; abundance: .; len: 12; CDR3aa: ASIAWGSGNTIY
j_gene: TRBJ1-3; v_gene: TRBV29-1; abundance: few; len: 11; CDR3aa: SARGIPGNTIY